The TCR beta chain under discussion was sequenced for a study of T cell repertoires in cytomegalovirus infection. Study in general: CMV epitopes, recently identified HLA-C-restricted and well-studied HLA-B-restricted, were used. Matching HLA type and CMV infection were both indicated by public TCR beta signatures. Study-level findings and limits: Individuals carrying CMV plus the relevant HLA were identified by cumulative frequency of public TCR beta families. Within the response measured ex vivo, HLA-C-restricted CMV-specific TCR beta clonotypes were dominant.

TCRdb reanalysed the reads using MiXCR and keeps one entry per CDR3 protein. The table lists hundreds of thousands of distinct CDR3 sequences, around 32% of them singletons. This CDR3 spans 14 amino acids. Trimming pared 4 bases from V and 3 bases from J, leaving 11 bases between. Germline CDR1 is LNHDA and CDR2 is SQIVND (reference sequence). About this clonotype itself: What it binds is unknown.

This receptor was identified in a human donor in good health (CMV status not recorded). Some clones in this sample may be carry-over from other donors' samples. J is TRBJ2-3 and V is TRBV19; D is unresolved. Sequenced material: cultured PBMCs, taken from culture after CMV antigen stimulation. The CDR3 nucleotides read TGTGCCAGTAGTAGAACTCTAGAAACAGATACGCAGTATTTT. The encoded protein is CASSRTLETDTQYF. The full variable domain, with the rest looked up from reference TRBV19 and TRBJ2-3, is DGGITQSPKYLFRKEGQNVTLSCEQNLNHDAMYWYRQDPGQGLRLIYYSQIVNDFQKGDIAEGYSVSREKKESFPLTVTSAQKNPTAFYLCASSRTLETDTQYFGPGTRLTVL.